This TCR beta chain originates from a study of T cells and copy number aberrations in small-cell lung cancer. Assay: immunoSEQ multiplex PCR; the TCRdb copy retains only in-frame clones and omits some. The repertoire consists of 2,500 or so clones, with around 80% occurring once and the leading ten covering roughly 4.3%. V dropped 1 base and J dropped 2 bases, with 6 bases sitting between them. The CDR3 consists of 13 residues. Germline V CDR1 and CDR2: SGDLS, YYNGEE. The clonotype was recovered from a man aged 40-50 years with small cell lung cancer. The chain joins TRBV9 to TRBJ1-1, with no clear D. The sequenced sample consisted of normal tissue next to the tumor. For the CDR3, the DNA is TGTGCCAGCAGCGTAATGGCAAACACTGAAGCTTTCTTT. Translation gives CASSVMANTEAFF.